The text below deals with one T cell receptor (beta chain). Its cognate antigen is unknown. This CDR3 comprises 13 residues. Germline V lookup: CDR1 MNHEY, CDR2 SMNVEV (reference sequence). The ends were cut back, 7 bases at V and 5 bases at J, with 14 bases in the middle. Via MiXCR, TCRdb re-called the reads, giving one row per CDR3 protein. This table holds 110,000 to 150,000 distinct CDR3 sequences, 5% to 6.5% found once. The data were obtained in a study of T cell repertoires in cytomegalovirus infection. In the study overall: Public TCR beta signatures provided an indication of both CMV infection and a matching HLA type. Study conclusions and caveats: There were carriers of CMV plus the relevant HLA, and cumulative public TCR beta family frequency identified them. Within the response measured ex vivo, HLA-C-restricted CMV-specific TCR beta clonotypes were dominant.

This receptor was obtained from a human donor in good health (CMV status not recorded). Some clones in this sample may be carry-over from other donors' samples. Source material: PBMCs. The chain joins TRBV27 to TRBJ2-5; weak D call: TRBD1 (6 bases). Here the CDR3 reads CASTLVRGETQYF. The CDR3 DNA is TGTGCCAGCACCCTGGTGAGGGGGGAGACCCAGTACTTC.